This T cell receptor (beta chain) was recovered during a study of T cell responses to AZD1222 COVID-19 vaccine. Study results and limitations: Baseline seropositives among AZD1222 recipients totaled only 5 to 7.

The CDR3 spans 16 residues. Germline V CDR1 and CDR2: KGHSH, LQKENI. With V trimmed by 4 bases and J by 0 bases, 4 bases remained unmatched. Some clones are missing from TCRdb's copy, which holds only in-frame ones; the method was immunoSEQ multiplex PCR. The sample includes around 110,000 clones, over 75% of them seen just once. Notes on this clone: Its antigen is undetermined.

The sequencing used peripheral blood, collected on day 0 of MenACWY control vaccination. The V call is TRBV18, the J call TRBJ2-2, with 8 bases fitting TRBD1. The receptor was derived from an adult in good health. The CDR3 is CASSRQGTANTGELFF. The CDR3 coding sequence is TGTGCCAGCTCACGACAGGGGACTGCGAACACCGGGGAGCTGTTTTTT. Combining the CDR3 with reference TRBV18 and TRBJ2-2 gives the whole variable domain NAGVMQNPRHLVRRRGQEARLRCSPMKGHSHVYWYRQLPEEGLKFMVYLQKENIIDESGMPKERFSAEFPKEGPSILRIQQVVRGDSAAYFCASSRQGTANTGELFFGEGSRLTVL.